Detailed here is one T cell receptor (beta chain). Its antigen is unknown. This record comes from a study of shared clonotypes between healthy human individuals. At the level of the study: A few men and a couple of women, aged 18 to 49, were donors. Three CD4 naive, three CD4 memory, two CD8 naive and one CD8 memory plate were used per donor.

General study results and limits: All-four-donor shared clonotypes had higher generation probabilities than non-shared clonotypes did.

Sorted-subset replicate PCR reactions were performed with about 200 ng DNA, corresponding to tens of thousands of T cell genomes. Clones were sequenced by immunoSEQ multiplex PCR, and TCRdb holds only the in-frame ones, with some missing. This repertoire shows 2 million to 3 million clones, roughly 93% found once; its top ten account for 0.36%. Trimming pared 6 bases from V and 0 bases from J, leaving 6 bases between. Germline CDR1 reads MRHNA; CDR2 reads SNTAGT. This CDR3 spans 13 amino acids. Specimen: naive CD4+ T cells from PBMCs. Described subset: CD45RA+ positively selected. This receptor was taken from a man younger than 35 in good health. Some clones in this sample may be carry-over from other donors' samples. The genes are TRBV6-4 and TRBJ2-1, with D possibly being TRBD2 (6 bases). CDR3 sequence reads: CASSGSSYNEQFF. In DNA form, the CDR3 reads TGTGCCAGCAGCGGGAGCTCCTACAATGAGCAGTTCTTC.